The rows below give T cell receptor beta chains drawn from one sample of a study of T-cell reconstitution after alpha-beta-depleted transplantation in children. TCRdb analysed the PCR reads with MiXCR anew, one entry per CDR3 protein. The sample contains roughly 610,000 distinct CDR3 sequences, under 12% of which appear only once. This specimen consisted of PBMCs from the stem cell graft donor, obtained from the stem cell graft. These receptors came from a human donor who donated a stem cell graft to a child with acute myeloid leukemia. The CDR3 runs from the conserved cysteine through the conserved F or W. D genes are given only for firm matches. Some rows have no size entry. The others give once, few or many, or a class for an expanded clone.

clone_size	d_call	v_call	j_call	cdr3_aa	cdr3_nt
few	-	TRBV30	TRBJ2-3	CAWSVLRLLTDTQYF	TGTGCCTGGAGTGTACTACGACTCCTCACAGATACGCAGTATTTT
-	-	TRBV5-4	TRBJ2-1	CASSLVRGTVDNEQFF	TGTGCCAGCAGCTTGGTACGGGGGACAGTCGACAATGAGCAGTTCTTC
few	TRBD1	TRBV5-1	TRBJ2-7	CASSEKTGERLREQYF	TGCGCCAGCAGCGAAAAAACAGGGGAAAGACTACGCGAGCAGTACTTC
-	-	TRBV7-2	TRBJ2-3	CASRSPGSDTQYF	TGTGCCAGCAGGAGCCCTGGTTCAGATACGCAGTATTTT
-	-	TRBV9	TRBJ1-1	CASSVAVGPTEAFF	TGTGCCAGCAGCGTAGCTGTGGGGCCGACTGAAGCTTTCTTT
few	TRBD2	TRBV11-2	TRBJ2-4	CASSFGLAGPGAKNIQYF	TGTGCCAGCAGCTTCGGACTAGCGGGGCCGGGGGCCAAAAACATTCAGTACTTC
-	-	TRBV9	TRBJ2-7	CASAAGSLSYEQYF	TGTGCCAGCGCCGCCGGGTCTCTATCCTACGAGCAGTACTTC
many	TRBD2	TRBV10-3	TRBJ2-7	CAIRDVQTSGYEQYF	TGTGCCATCAGGGATGTTCAAACTAGCGGCTACGAGCAGTACTTC
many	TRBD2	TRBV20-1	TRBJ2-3	CSAIPTSIPDTQYF	TGCAGTGCTATCCCGACTAGCATCCCAGATACGCAGTATTTT
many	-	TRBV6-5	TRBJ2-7	CASSPRGTYEQYF	TGTGCCAGCAGCCCCCGGGGGACATACGAGCAGTACTTC
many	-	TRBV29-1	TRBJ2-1	CSVWDNEQFF	TGCAGCGTTTGGGACAATGAGCAGTTCTTC
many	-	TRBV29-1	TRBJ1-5	CSVLIQGSEHQPQHF	TGCAGCGTCCTCATACAGGGTTCGGAGCATCAGCCCCAGCATTTT
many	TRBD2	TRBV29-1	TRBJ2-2	CSVHFRDYRQPINTGELFF	TGCAGCGTGCACTTCCGGGACTATCGCCAACCTATTAACACCGGGGAGCTGTTTTTT
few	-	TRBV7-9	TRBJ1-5	CASSLGRGADTQHF	TGTGCCAGCAGCTTAGGTAGGGGCGCAGATACGCAGCATTTT
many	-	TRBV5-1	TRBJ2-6	CASSTGAPLSGANVLTF	TGCGCCAGCAGCACCGGGGCCCCTCTGTCTGGGGCCAACGTCCTGACTTTC
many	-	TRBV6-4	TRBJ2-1	CASSDFYNEQFF	TGTGCCAGCAGTGACTTTTACAATGAGCAGTTCTTC
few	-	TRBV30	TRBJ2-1	CAWSVLDGPYNEQFF	TGTGCCTGGAGTGTCTTGGACGGACCCTACAATGAGCAGTTCTTC
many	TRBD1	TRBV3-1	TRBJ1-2	CASSSQGANYGYTF	TGTGCCAGCAGCTCACAGGGGGCGAACTATGGCTACACCTTC
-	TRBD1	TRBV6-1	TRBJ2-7	CASRSVQGALYEQYF	TGTGCCAGCAGATCTGTACAGGGGGCTCTCTACGAGCAGTACTTC
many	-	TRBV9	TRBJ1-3	CASSVAGIGNTIYF	TGTGCCAGCAGCGTAGCAGGGATTGGAAACACCATATATTTT
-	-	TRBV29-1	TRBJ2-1	CSVEDKRRSWKYNEQFF	TGCAGCGTTGAAGATAAAAGGCGTTCATGGAAATACAATGAGCAGTTCTTC
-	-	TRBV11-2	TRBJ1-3	CASREQDSGNTIYF	TGTGCCAGCAGGGAACAGGACTCTGGAAACACCATATATTTT
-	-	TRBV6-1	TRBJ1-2	CASSEPGQSGNYGYTF	TGTGCCAGCAGTGAACCCGGACAGTCAGGCAACTATGGCTACACCTTC
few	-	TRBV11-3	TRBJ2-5	CASSQRDSSTQYF	TGTGCCAGCAGCCAGCGGGACAGCTCGACCCAGTACTTC
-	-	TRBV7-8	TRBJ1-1	CASTLSDRGEAFF	TGTGCCAGCACCCTTTCGGACCGGGGGGAAGCTTTCTTT
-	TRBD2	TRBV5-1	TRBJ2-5	CASSSLTSVGETQYF	TGCGCCAGCAGCTCGCTAACTAGCGTTGGAGAGACCCAGTACTTC